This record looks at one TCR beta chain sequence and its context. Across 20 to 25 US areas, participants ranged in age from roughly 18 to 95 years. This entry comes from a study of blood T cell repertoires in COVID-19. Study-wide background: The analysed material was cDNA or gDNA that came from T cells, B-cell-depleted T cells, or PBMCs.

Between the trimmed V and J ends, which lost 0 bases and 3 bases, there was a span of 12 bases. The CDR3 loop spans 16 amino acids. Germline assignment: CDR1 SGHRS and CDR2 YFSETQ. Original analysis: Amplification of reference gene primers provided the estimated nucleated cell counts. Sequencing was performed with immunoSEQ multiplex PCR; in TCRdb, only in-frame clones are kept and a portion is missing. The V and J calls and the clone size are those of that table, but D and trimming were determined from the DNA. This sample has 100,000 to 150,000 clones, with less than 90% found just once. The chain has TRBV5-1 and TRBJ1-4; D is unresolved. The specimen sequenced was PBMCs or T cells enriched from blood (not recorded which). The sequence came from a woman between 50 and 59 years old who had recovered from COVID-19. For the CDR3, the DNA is TGCGCCAGCAGCTTGGGGGCAGCGGCGCCTAATGAAAAACTGTTTTTT. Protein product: CASSLGAAAPNEKLFF.